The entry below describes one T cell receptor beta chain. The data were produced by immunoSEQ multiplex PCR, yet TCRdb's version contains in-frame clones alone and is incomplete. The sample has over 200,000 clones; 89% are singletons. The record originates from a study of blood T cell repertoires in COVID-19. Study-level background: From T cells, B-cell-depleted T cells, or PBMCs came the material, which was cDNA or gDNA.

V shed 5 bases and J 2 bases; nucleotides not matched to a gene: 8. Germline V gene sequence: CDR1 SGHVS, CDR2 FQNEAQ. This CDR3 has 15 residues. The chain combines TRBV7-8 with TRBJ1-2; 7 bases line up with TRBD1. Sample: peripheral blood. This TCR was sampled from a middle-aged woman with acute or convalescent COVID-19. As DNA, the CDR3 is TGTGCCAGCAGCCCCTCCGGGACAGAGAACTATGGCTACACCTTC. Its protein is CASSPSGTENYGYTF.